Each of the 32 T cell receptor beta chains below was sequenced from the same sample in a study of T cell responses to AZD1222 COVID-19 vaccine. The assay was immunoSEQ multiplex PCR, and TCRdb's table has in-frame clones only and misses some. The sample shows 150,000 to 250,000 clones, just over 90% of them seen only once. Sequencing was performed on peripheral blood, taken 28 days after the second AZD1222 dose. These receptors originate from an adult who received the AZD1222 COVID-19 vaccine.

The chain employs TRBV5-1 and TRBJ1-1; the D is unclear. The CDR3 covers 13 residues. Germline-derived CDR1 and CDR2 are SGHRS and YFSETQ. V shed 0 bases and J shed 9 bases, with 12 bases lying between them. The CDR3 reads CASSLVSGEKAFF. The CDR3 region has the DNA TGCGCCAGCAGCTTGGTCTCCGGAGAGAAAGCTTTCTTT.

The chain combines TRBV2 with TRBJ1-1; D unclear. Germline V gene sequence: CDR1 SNHLY, CDR2 FYNNEI. The CDR3 runs 13 residues. V was pared by 10 bases and J by 3 bases, with 15 bases between. The CDR3 DNA is TGTGCCACCCGGGCGACACGAGACACTGAAGCTTTCTTT. It yields the protein CATRATRDTEAFF.

The chain employs TRBV7-2 and TRBJ1-2; no firm D call. The CDR3 contains 16 residues. Germline V gives CDR1 SGHTA, CDR2 FQGNSA. V shed 2 bases and J shed 0 bases, with 13 bases lying between them. CDR3 DNA sequence: TGTGCCAGCAGCTTACGATCCCGGCGGTCTAACTATGGCTACACCTTC. It codes for CASSLRSRRSNYGYTF. Full variable domain (remainder filled in from reference TRBV7-2 and TRBJ1-2): GAGVSQSPSNKVTEKGKDVELRCDPISGHTALYWYRQSLGQGLEFLIYFQGNSAPDKSGLPSDRFSAERTGGSVSTLTIQRTQQEDSAVYLCASSLRSRRSNYGYTFGSGTRLTVV.

The chain is built from TRBV28 and TRBJ2-7; possibly TRBD2 for D (5 bases). V was trimmed by 3 bases and J by 1 base, leaving 13 bases between them. The CDR3 covers 15 residues. The V gene's germline CDR1 is MDHEN and CDR2 SYDVKM. CDR3 coding DNA: TGTGCCAGCAGTTTCCCTACGGACTTTTCCTACGAGCAGTACTTC. Protein: CASSFPTDFSYEQYF.

The rearrangement joins TRBV10-3 to TRBJ2-7; 7 positions agree with TRBD2. This CDR3 has 13 residues. V shed 8 bases and J 6 bases; nucleotides not matched to a gene: 10. Germline V gene lookup returns CDR1 ENHRY and CDR2 SYGVKD. DNA of the CDR3: TGTGCCATCGGCGGGGGATTAATGGGCGAGCAGTACTTC. Its translation is CAIGGGLMGEQYF.

The chain couples TRBV28 to TRBJ1-5, with D unresolved. Looked up from germline, CDR1 is MDHEN and CDR2 is SYDVKM. V was trimmed by 5 bases and J by 0 bases, leaving 11 bases between them. The CDR3 is made up of 15 amino acids. For the CDR3, the DNA is TGTGCCAGCAGTAGAGGAACGAATAGCAATCAGCCCCAGCATTTT. Protein sequence: CASSRGTNSNQPQHF.

The chain links TRBV5-1 to TRBJ1-4, with D tentatively TRBD1 (5 bases). From germline, CDR1 is SGHRS and CDR2 YFSETQ. The CDR3 extends over 15 amino acids. Trimming pared 3 bases from V and 6 bases from J, leaving 15 bases between. The CDR3 DNA reads TGCGCCAGCAGCTGGACGACAGCCTTGGATGAAAAACTGTTTTTT. Translation gives CASSWTTALDEKLFF.

This clone showed up just once. The chain carries TRBV5-1 and TRBJ1-6, with D possibly TRBD1 on 5 matching bases. This CDR3 is 15 amino acids long. V lost 0 bases and J 7 bases, leaving 11 bases between the germline ends. CDR1 and CDR2 (germline): SGHRS, YFSETQ. The DNA for the CDR3 is TGCGCCAGCAGCTTGGTCGCGGGGACGAATTCACCCCTCCACTTT. It translates to CASSLVAGTNSPLHF.

This clone was seen only a few times. The chain recombines TRBV6-2 or TRBV6-3 with TRBJ1-2; D perhaps matches TRBD1 (5 bases). The CDR3 sequence is 16 residues long. V gave up 2 bases and J gave up 0 bases, with 13 bases separating them. In germline, CDR1 is MNHEY, CDR2 SVGEGT. CDR3 sequence: CASSYGAGRTNYGYTF. CDR3 DNA: TGTGCCAGCAGTTACGGTGCAGGGCGAACTAACTATGGCTACACCTTC.

The rearrangement joins TRBV2 to TRBJ1-5; the D is unclear. The length of the CDR3 is 13 residues. Germline lookup yields CDR1 SNHLY and CDR2 FYNNEI. V lost 4 bases to trimming and J lost 6 bases, with 10 bases between them. The CDR3 spells CASSVGKVQPQHF. CDR3 bases: TGTGCCAGCAGTGTCGGCAAGGTTCAGCCCCAGCATTTT. The variable domain in full, completed from reference TRBV2 and TRBJ1-5, reads EPEVTQTPSHQVTQMGQEVILRCVPISNHLYFYWYRQILGQKVEFLVSFYNNEISEKSEIFDDQFSVERPDGSNFTLKIRSTKLEDSAMYFCASSVGKVQPQHFGDGTRLSIL.

The CDR3: CASRTRLAGPYEQYF. In DNA, the CDR3 is TGTGCCAGCAGAACCAGACTAGCGGGGCCCTACGAGCAGTACTTC. The V call is TRBV6-5, the J call TRBJ2-7; 11 nucleotides line up with TRBD2. Trimming took 6 bases from V and 2 from J; bases not matched to a gene: 6. Per germline, CDR1 MNHEY and CDR2 SVGAGI. The CDR3 contains 15 residues.

The genes are TRBV15 and TRBJ2-7; weak D call: TRBD2 (6 bases). The germline gives CDR1 LNHNV, CDR2 YYDKDF (reference sequence). The CDR3 spans 14 residues. The V gene lost 8 bases and the J gene lost 0 bases, with 14 bases spanning the gap. As DNA, the CDR3 is TGTGCCACCTCCGGGCTAGCGACCTCCTACGAGCAGTACTTC. As protein: CATSGLATSYEQYF.

The chain employs TRBV12-3 or TRBV12-4 and TRBJ1-1; D is unresolved. This CDR3 is 11 amino acids long. V lost 5 bases and J lost 8, with 9 bases in between. The CDR3 region has the DNA TGTGCCAGCAGTCTAAACAGAGAAGCTTTCTTT. Residues: CASSLNREAFF.

The chain employs TRBV11-2 and TRBJ1-2, with D unresolved. The V end lost 0 bases, the J end lost 2 bases, and 13 bases lay between the germline ends. Per germline, CDR1 SGHAT and CDR2 FQNNGV. There are 16 residues in the CDR3. CDR3 sequence (DNA): TGTGCCAGCAGCTTAGATCAAGGCAGCAGAAACTATGGCTACACCTTC. Translation gives CASSLDQGSRNYGYTF.

The rearrangement links TRBV11-3 to TRBJ2-2, with 8 nucleotides matching TRBD2. Germline CDR1 reads SGHNT; CDR2 reads YENEEA. The junction had 16 bases not matched to a gene; V was cut back by 5 bases and J by 5 bases. The CDR3 is made up of 18 amino acids. As DNA, the CDR3 is TGTGCCAGCAGCGCTATCGGGAGTCAGCGGGAGCGTACCGGGGAGCTGTTTTTT. Its translation is CASSAIGSQRERTGELFF.

The J gene is TRBJ1-1, the V gene TRBV28; D ambiguous. V was shortened by 6 bases and J by 5 bases, with 16 bases between the two germline ends. Germline lookup yields CDR1 MDHEN and CDR2 SYDVKM. The length of the CDR3 is 14 residues. This CDR3 is CASRAGVKGTEAFF. The DNA of the CDR3 is TGTGCCAGCAGGGCCGGAGTCAAAGGGACTGAAGCTTTCTTT.

The chain uses TRBV15 and TRBJ1-3, with unresolved D. Trimming cost V 0 bases and J 4 bases, with 10 bases left between them. Germline CDR1 and CDR2: LNHNV and YYDKDF (reference sequence). The length of the CDR3 is 15 residues. The CDR3 DNA sequence: TGTGCCACCAGCAGAGATAGAGACTGGGGAAACACCATATATTTT. Translation: CATSRDRDWGNTIYF.

V and J are TRBV5-1 and TRBJ2-3, with 12 bases matching TRBD2. V lost 0 bases and J lost 2; bases outside the gene matches: 7. Germline V gene data show CDR1 as SGHRS and CDR2 as YFSETQ. The CDR3 is 18 residues long. CDR3 coding DNA: TGCGCCAGCAGCTTGGCCAGGACTAGCGGGGAGGTCACAGATACGCAGTATTTT. Translating it yields CASSLARTSGEVTDTQYF.

The V gene is TRBV11-2, the J gene TRBJ1-2; a possible D gene is TRBD1 (5 bases). V gave up 2 bases and J gave up 4 bases, with 17 bases separating them. In germline, CDR1 is SGHAT, CDR2 FQNNGV. This CDR3 spans 16 amino acids. CDR3 region: CASSLQDTGEPYGYTF. CDR3 DNA: TGTGCCAGCAGCTTACAGGACACCGGAGAACCCTATGGCTACACCTTC.

The gene calls are TRBV15 and TRBJ1-2; D perhaps matches TRBD1 (5 bases). Trimming pared 3 bases from V and 8 bases from J, leaving 16 bases between. This CDR3 is built from 14 residues. Germline assignment: CDR1 LNHNV and CDR2 YYDKDF (reference sequence). CDR3 amino acids: CATSRETDQQGYTF. CDR3 in DNA: TGTGCCACCAGCAGGGAGACAGACCAGCAAGGCTACACCTTC. The full variable domain, in which reference TRBV15 and TRBJ1-2 provide the parts outside the CDR3, is DAMVIQNPRYQVTQFGKPVTLSCSQTLNHNVMYWYQQKSSQAPKLLFHYYDKDFNNEADTPDNFQSRRPNTSFCFLDIRSPGLGDTAMYLCATSRETDQQGYTFGSGTRLTVV.

The chain has TRBV6-5 and TRBJ2-7; TRBD2 matches 8 bases. Germline V gives CDR1 MNHEY, CDR2 SVGAGI. The J segment lost 5 bases and the V segment lost 7 bases, leaving 10 bases of the junction unmatched. The CDR3 runs to 14 residues. The CDR3 bases are TGTGCCAGCAAGAGGGTAGCGGGGTTCCACGAGCAGTACTTC. This codes for CASKRVAGFHEQYF.

Concerning this clone: One end of the junction varies from germline; a read error may be responsible. The V and J genes are TRBV19 and TRBJ2-7, with a possible D match to TRBD1 (5 bases). This CDR3 contains 13 residues. The V gene's germline CDR1 is LNHDA and CDR2 SQIVND (reference sequence). CDR3 sequence reads: CASSKGPDYEQYF. The CDR3 DNA sequence: TGTGCCAGCAGTAAGGGGCCGGACTACGAGCAGTACTTC.

This clone was seen a few times. The chain employs TRBV11-3 and TRBJ2-3; possibly TRBD1 or TRBD2 for D (5 bases each). Germline CDR1 is SGHNT and CDR2 is YENEEA. This CDR3 spans 15 amino acids. The V and J ends lost 4 bases and 6 bases respectively, with 17 bases between them. The CDR3 DNA follows: TGTGCCAGCAGCTCCCATAGTGGGGGTGGGGATACGCAGTATTTT. This translates into CASSSHSGGGDTQYF.

This clone was detected only a few times. This chain connects TRBV9 to TRBJ1-1; 7 bases align to TRBD1. From germline, CDR1 is SGDLS and CDR2 YYNGEE. V trimming: 3 bases; J trimming: 0 bases; junction bases outside the gene matches: 2. The CDR3 runs 14 residues. The CDR3 here is CASSAGQMNTEAFF. As DNA, the CDR3 is TGTGCCAGCAGCGCGGGACAGATGAACACTGAAGCTTTCTTT. The complete variable domain, with remaining parts taken from reference TRBV9 and TRBJ1-1, reads DSGVTQTPKHLITATGQRVTLRCSPRSGDLSVYWYQQSLDQGLQFLIQYYNGEERAKGNILERFSAQQFPDLHSELNLSSLELGDSALYFCASSAGQMNTEAFFGQGTRLTVV.

The chain uses TRBV28 and TRBJ1-1; 7 bases agree with TRBD1. The ends lost 7 bases at V and 10 bases at J; junction bases unmatched: 6. Germline loops: CDR1 MDHEN, CDR2 SYDVKM. The CDR3 sequence is 11 residues long. CDR3 nucleotides: TGTGCCAGCATTAATGACAGGGTAGCTTTCTTT. This translates into CASINDRVAFF.

The chain uses TRBV18 and TRBJ1-5, with D perhaps matching TRBD1 (5 bases). The germline V gene has CDR1 KGHSH and CDR2 LQKENI. The CDR3 consists of 16 residues. With 8 bases removed from V and 3 bases from J, the gap between germline ends came to 20 bases. The CDR3 region has the DNA TGTGCCAGCCCCCACCGGGACGGGGGACCCAATCAGCCCCAGCATTTT. Its protein product is CASPHRDGGPNQPQHF.

The chain employs TRBV7-3 and TRBJ2-3; 10 bases are a match to TRBD2. The CDR3 consists of 16 residues. Trimming took 5 bases from V and 0 from J; bases not matched to a gene: 5. Germline CDR1 is SGHTA and CDR2 is FQGTGA. The CDR3 is CASSKGLAASTDTQYF. CDR3 coding DNA: TGTGCCAGCAGCAAAGGACTAGCGGCTAGCACAGATACGCAGTATTTT.

The V gene is TRBV5-1, the J gene TRBJ1-1; D remains ambiguous. V shed 0 bases and J shed 2 bases, with 8 bases lying between them. Germline CDR1 reads SGHRS; CDR2 reads YFSETQ. The CDR3 spans 14 residues. This CDR3 is CASSLDSRNTEAFF. The CDR3 DNA reads TGCGCCAGCAGCTTGGATTCCAGAAACACTGAAGCTTTCTTT.

V is TRBV28 and J is TRBJ2-6, with D possibly being TRBD2 (5 bases). The CDR3 spans 15 residues. Germline V lookup: CDR1 MDHEN, CDR2 SYDVKM. Trimming shortened V by 6 bases and J by 0 bases, and 9 bases separated the two germline ends. The CDR3 nucleotides read TGTGCCAGCAGGGAGGCCCTCTCTGGGGCCAACGTCCTGACTTTC. It yields the protein CASREALSGANVLTF.

The J gene is TRBJ1-6, the V gene TRBV28; D gene ambiguous. This CDR3 has 14 amino acids. Germline V gives CDR1 MDHEN, CDR2 SYDVKM. V dropped 6 bases and J dropped 9 bases, with 15 bases sitting between them. The CDR3 region has the DNA TGTGCCAGCAGCCCGGGCGGGGTAACTTCACCCCTCCACTTT. This sequence encodes CASSPGGVTSPLHF. The whole variable domain, remainder taken from reference TRBV28 and TRBJ1-6, is DVKVTQSSRYLVKRTGEKVFLECVQDMDHENMFWYRQDPGLGLRLIYFSYDVKMKEKGDIPEGYSVSREKKERFSLILESASTNQTSMYLCASSPGGVTSPLHFGNGTRLTVT.

The chain combines TRBV11-2 with TRBJ2-1; 7 bases map to TRBD1. Per the germline V gene, CDR1 is SGHAT and CDR2 is FQNNGV. V lost 7 bases to trimming and J lost 0 bases; unmatched junction nucleotides: 3. The CDR3 has 14 residues. CDR3 in DNA: TGTGCCAGCATCCGGGACAGCTCCTACAATGAGCAGTTCTTC. Encoded protein: CASIRDSSYNEQFF.

The V and J genes are TRBV28 and TRBJ2-3; 8 nucleotides line up with TRBD1. The CDR3 has 16 residues. J gave up 3 bases and V 2 bases, and 7 bases lay outside the gene matches. CDR1 MDHEN and CDR2 SYDVKM come from the germline V gene. The CDR3 is CASSLLLRTGTDTQYF. The CDR3 DNA sequence: TGTGCCAGCAGTTTACTTCTTAGGACAGGGACAGATACGCAGTATTTT.